A single sample is the source of the 26 T cell receptor beta chains below, sequenced in a study of T cell responses to AZD1222 COVID-19 vaccine. Repertoires were generated with immunoSEQ multiplex PCR, while TCRdb's copy carries only in-frame clones and drops some. Among fewer than 150,000 clones listed, just under 95% were seen once. The material was peripheral blood, obtained 28 days after the second AZD1222 dose. The receptors were gathered from an adult who received the AZD1222 COVID-19 vaccine.

The chain recombines TRBV9 with TRBJ1-2; D possibly corresponds to TRBD1 (5 bases). This CDR3 is 13 amino acids long. Germline loops: CDR1 SGDLS, CDR2 YYNGEE. In nucleotides, the CDR3 is TGTCCCCAGAGGGGCAGTACTAACTATGGCTACACCTTC. Translating gives CPQRGSTNYGYTF.

The V and J genes are TRBV24-1 and TRBJ1-3; a weak D match, TRBD1 (5 bases). The CDR3 length is 15 residues. From germline, CDR1 is KGHDR and CDR2 SFDVKD. V was clipped by 7 bases and J by 4 bases, with 16 bases between them. The CDR3 DNA sequence: TGTGCCACCAGCTCCTCCGGGACTCCCGGAAACACCATATATTTT. Protein product: CATSSSGTPGNTIYF.

This chain links TRBV18 with TRBJ2-5; D remains unclear. CDR1 KGHSH and CDR2 LQKENI come from the germline V gene. V was trimmed by 2 bases and J by 5 bases, leaving 15 bases between them. This CDR3 has 15 residues. CDR3 in amino acids: CASSPVGQNSETQYF. In DNA form, the CDR3 reads TGTGCCAGCTCACCAGTAGGCCAGAACAGCGAGACCCAGTACTTC.

The rearrangement joins TRBV18 to TRBJ1-1; no clear D gene. Deletions cut 2 bases from V and 0 bases from J, with 10 bases between. Germline assignment: CDR1 KGHSH and CDR2 LQKENI. The CDR3 runs to 15 residues. For the CDR3, the DNA is TGTGCCAGCTCACCATTGGGAAAATTGAACACTGAAGCTTTCTTT. The encoded protein is CASSPLGKLNTEAFF.

In this sample, this clone turned up once. The chain couples TRBV19 to TRBJ1-6; maybe TRBD1 (6 bases). The CDR3 extends over 14 amino acids. The germline V gene has CDR1 LNHDA and CDR2 SQIVND (reference sequence). Trimming left V 5 bases short and J 8 bases short, with 13 bases between. CDR3 loop: CASSYQGNYSPLHF. CDR3 nucleotide sequence: TGTGCCAGTAGTTACCAGGGGAATTATTCACCCCTCCACTTT.

This sequence joins TRBV19 and TRBJ2-1; D possibly uses TRBD1 or TRBD2 (5 bases each). Deletions cut 3 bases from V and 7 bases from J, with 13 bases between. CDR3 size: 14 residues. CDR1 is LNHDA and CDR2 is SQIVND in the germline V gene (reference sequence). The CDR3 DNA reads as TGTGCCAGTAGTATTGGGTGGGGGACGAATGAGCAGTTCTTC. It encodes CASSIGWGTNEQFF.

DNA of the CDR3: TGTGCCAGCAGCCCACCGGACAAAGACTACAATGAGCAGTTCTTC. Translating gives CASSPPDKDYNEQFF. This rearrangement joins TRBV11-3 to TRBJ2-1, with a possible D match to TRBD1 (5 bases). The germline CDR1 and CDR2 sequences are SGHNT and YENEEA. V lost 5 bases to trimming and J lost 3 bases, with 14 bases between them. CDR3 length: 15 amino acids.

This clone was seen once. The genes are TRBV4-1 and TRBJ1-6; 8 bases map to TRBD1. Germline V gene data show CDR1 as MGHRA and CDR2 as YSYEKL. J lost 6 bases, V lost 1 base, and 5 bases had no gene match. CDR3 length: 16 residues. The CDR3 region is CASSQVGQGSNSPLHF. For the CDR3, the DNA is TGCGCCAGCAGCCAAGTCGGACAGGGCTCTAATTCACCCCTCCACTTT.

The gene calls are TRBV28 and TRBJ2-6; TRBD1 agrees at 8 bases. The CDR3 loop spans 16 amino acids. V lost 3 bases and J lost 4; bases outside the gene matches: 5. Germline values: CDR1 MDHEN, CDR2 SYDVKM. The CDR3, as DNA: TGTGCCAGCAGTTTGGGGACAGGAGCAGGGGCCAACGTCCTGACTTTC. It encodes CASSLGTGAGANVLTF.

The V and J genes are TRBV11-3 and TRBJ1-1; D is perhaps TRBD1 (5 bases). V gave up 7 bases and J gave up 4 bases, with 19 bases separating them. The CDR3 covers 15 residues. Looked up from germline, CDR1 is SGHNT and CDR2 is YENEEA. CDR3 sequence: CASTTGVDGTTEAFF. The CDR3 coding sequence is TGTGCCAGCACCACCGGGGTAGATGGGACCACTGAAGCTTTCTTT.

This chain joins TRBV5-1 and TRBJ2-1; maybe TRBD1 (5 bases). Between the trimmed V and J ends, which lost 0 bases and 8 bases, there was a span of 9 bases. This CDR3 is 13 amino acids long. CDR1 and CDR2 (germline): SGHRS, YFSETQ. CDR3 amino acids: CASSLGRGDEQFF. CDR3 nucleotide sequence: TGCGCCAGCAGCTTGGGTAGGGGTGATGAGCAGTTCTTC.

The chain joins TRBV5-1 to TRBJ1-2; perhaps TRBD1 as D (5 bases). The CDR3 spans 15 residues. Trimming removed 5 bases at V and 8 bases at J, with 22 bases between. The germline gives CDR1 SGHRS, CDR2 YFSETQ. The CDR3 region is CASRLDSGTPRGYTF. The CDR3 DNA reads as TGCGCCAGCAGGTTAGACTCCGGGACCCCGAGGGGCTACACCTTC.

The chain uses TRBV7-9 and TRBJ1-1, with a weak D call TRBD1 (5 bases). The CDR3 contains 16 residues. From germline, CDR1 is SEHNR and CDR2 FQNEAQ (reference sequence). Trimming took off 5 bases at V and 7 bases at J, with 23 bases between the two ends. The chain's CDR3 is CASSTWLFGRGLEAFF. DNA for the CDR3: TGTGCCAGCAGCACCTGGTTATTCGGACGGGGACTTGAAGCTTTCTTT. Filled out from reference TRBV7-9 and TRBJ1-1, the complete variable domain reads DTGVSQNPRHKITKRGQNVTFRCDPISEHNRLYWYRQTLGQGPEFLTYFQNEAQLEKSRLLSDRFSAERPKGSFSTLEIQRTEQGDSAMYLCASSTWLFGRGLEAFFGQGTRLTVV.

CDR3 loop: CASSSWPNEAFF. In nucleotides, the CDR3 is TGTGCCAGCAGTTCCTGGCCAAACGAAGCTTTCTTT. The J gene is TRBJ1-1, the V gene TRBV6-2 or TRBV6-3; D unresolved. This CDR3 contains 12 residues. Trimming took off 4 bases at V and 8 bases at J, with 11 bases between the two ends. CDR1 is MNHEY and CDR2 is SVGEGT in the germline V gene.

The chain is built from TRBV5-1 and TRBJ2-3; 7 bases fit TRBD2. J gave up 1 base and V 4 bases, and 9 bases lay outside the gene matches. CDR1 and CDR2 (germline): SGHRS, YFSETQ. This CDR3 region has 16 residues. In nucleotides, the CDR3 is TGCGCCAGCAGCCCCGGAGGTGCGGGGGGCACAGATACGCAGTATTTT. Translating gives CASSPGGAGGTDTQYF.

The chain combines TRBV5-1 with TRBJ2-2; 11 nucleotides line up with TRBD2. Germline V lookup: CDR1 SGHRS, CDR2 YFSETQ. This CDR3 comprises 18 residues. V lost 3 bases to trimming and J lost 4 bases; unmatched junction nucleotides: 11. The CDR3 DNA sequence: TGCGCCAGCAGCTGGGTTACTAGCGGGGGTTTCACCACCGGGGAGCTGTTTTTT. This translates into CASSWVTSGGFTTGELFF.

V gene TRBV28 combines with J gene TRBJ1-2; 8 bases agree with TRBD1. The CDR3 is made up of 13 amino acids. Germline CDR1 is MDHEN and CDR2 is SYDVKM. V dropped 6 bases and J dropped 6; count of bases not matched to a gene: 6. The CDR3 region has the DNA TGTGCCAGCAGGCCGGACAGGGCTCATGGCTACACCTTC. Amino acids: CASRPDRAHGYTF.

The gene calls are TRBV25-1 and TRBJ2-7; D ambiguous. Germline V gene sequence: CDR1 MGHDK, CDR2 SYGVNS. The V end lost 0 bases, the J end lost 5 bases, and 5 bases lay between the germline ends. This CDR3 is 12 amino acids long. CDR3 sequence reads: CASSEYYDEQYF. The CDR3 nucleotides are TGTGCCAGCAGTGAATACTACGACGAGCAGTACTTC.

This clone is a singleton in its sample. The chain employs TRBV2 and TRBJ1-5; D is possibly TRBD1 (5 bases). The length of the CDR3 is 12 residues. V lost 6 bases and J 7 bases, leaving 10 bases between the germline ends. The germline CDR1 and CDR2 sequences are SNHLY and FYNNEI. The CDR3 region has the DNA TGTGCCAGCAGCGCAGGGAAGCAGCCCCAGCATTTT. It is translated as CASSAGKQPQHF.

As to this clone: Other DNA sequences of this sample code for an identical CDR3. This chain connects TRBV7-9 to TRBJ2-2; no reliable D call. The length of the CDR3 is 11 residues. CDR1 and CDR2 from the germline V gene are SEHNR and FQNEAQ (reference sequence). Trimming took off 5 bases at V and 6 bases at J, with 4 bases between the two ends. The CDR3 coding sequence is TGTGCCAGCAGCCCCCCCGGGGAGCTGTTTTTT. Translated: CASSPPGELFF.

The chain combines TRBV6-1 with TRBJ1-6; D ambiguous. The ends were cut back, 3 bases at V and 8 bases at J, with 17 bases in the middle. The CDR3 spans 16 residues. Germline CDR1 and CDR2: MNHNS and SASEGT. The CDR3 protein is CASSDPGDLLDSPLHF. The CDR3 nucleotides read TGTGCCAGCAGTGATCCAGGAGACCTTTTAGATTCACCCCTCCACTTT.

CDR3 in DNA: TGTGCCAGCAGCGTAGGACAGACAGGGGTTAATTCACCCCTCCACTTT. Translating gives CASSVGQTGVNSPLHF. V usage is TRBV9 and J usage is TRBJ1-6, with TRBD1 matching over 8 bases. In germline, CDR1 is SGDLS, CDR2 YYNGEE. CDR3 size: 16 residues. V shed 0 bases, J shed 6 bases, and the junction held 5 bases outside the gene matches.

V usage is TRBV7-2 and J usage is TRBJ2-7; D remains unclear. V was trimmed by 5 bases and J by 2 bases, leaving 13 bases between them. The CDR3 spans 14 residues. In germline, CDR1 is SGHTA, CDR2 FQGNSA. The CDR3 nucleotides read TGTGCCAGCAGCCGGTGGGGTGCGGCCTACGAGCAGTACTTC. Its translation: CASSRWGAAYEQYF.

Remarks on this clone: This same CDR3 is encoded by further DNA sequences in the sample. The genes are TRBV18 and TRBJ1-5, with D unclear. CDR1 KGHSH and CDR2 LQKENI come from the germline V gene. Between the trimmed V and J ends, which lost 3 bases and 4 bases, there was a span of 7 bases. This CDR3 comprises 13 residues. The chain's CDR3 is CASSPGGNQPQHF. The CDR3 coding sequence is TGTGCCAGCTCACCCGGTGGAAATCAGCCCCAGCATTTT. Drawing the rest from reference TRBV18 and TRBJ1-5, the complete variable domain is NAGVMQNPRHLVRRRGQEARLRCSPMKGHSHVYWYRQLPEEGLKFMVYLQKENIIDESGMPKERFSAEFPKEGPSILRIQQVVRGDSAAYFCASSPGGNQPQHFGDGTRLSIL.

The chain couples TRBV13 to TRBJ1-1; D not certain. The V gene's germline CDR1 is PRHDT and CDR2 FYEKMQ (reference sequence). This CDR3 contains 18 residues. V was shortened by 5 bases and J by 1 base, with 23 bases between the two germline ends. The CDR3 DNA follows: TGTGCCAGCAGCCACTCTTCACTTTCTGTGGGCCCGAACACTGAAGCTTTCTTT. Its translation: CASSHSSLSVGPNTEAFF.

J is TRBJ1-1 and V is TRBV19; D may be TRBD1 (6 bases). The CDR3 covers 13 residues. V was pared by 6 bases and J by 2 bases, with 10 bases between. In germline, CDR1 is LNHDA, CDR2 SQIVND (reference sequence). CDR3: CASRAGENTEAFF. The CDR3, as DNA: TGTGCCAGTAGGGCAGGGGAAAACACTGAAGCTTTCTTT.